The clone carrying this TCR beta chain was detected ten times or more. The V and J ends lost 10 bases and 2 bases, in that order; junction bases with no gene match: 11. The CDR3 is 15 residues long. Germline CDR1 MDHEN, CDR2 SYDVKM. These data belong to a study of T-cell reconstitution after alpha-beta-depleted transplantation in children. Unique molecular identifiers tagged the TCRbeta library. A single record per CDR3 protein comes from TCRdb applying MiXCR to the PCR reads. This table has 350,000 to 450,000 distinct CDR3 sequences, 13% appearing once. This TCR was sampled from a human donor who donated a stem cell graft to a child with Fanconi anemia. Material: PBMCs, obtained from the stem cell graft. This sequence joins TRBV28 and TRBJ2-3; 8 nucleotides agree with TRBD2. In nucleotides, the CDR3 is TGTGCCACCGTATCCCCTAGCGGGTTCACAGATACGCAGTATTTT. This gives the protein CATVSPSGFTDTQYF.